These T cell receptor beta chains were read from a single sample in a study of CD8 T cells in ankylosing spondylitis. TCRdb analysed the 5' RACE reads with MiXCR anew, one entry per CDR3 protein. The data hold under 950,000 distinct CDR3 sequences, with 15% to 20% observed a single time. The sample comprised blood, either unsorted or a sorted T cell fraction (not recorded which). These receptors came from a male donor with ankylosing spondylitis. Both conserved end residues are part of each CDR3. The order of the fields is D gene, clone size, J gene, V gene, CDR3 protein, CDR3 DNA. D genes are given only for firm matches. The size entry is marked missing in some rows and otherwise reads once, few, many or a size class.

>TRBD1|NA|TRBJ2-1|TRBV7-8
CASSLMGQGGSNEQFF
TGTGCCAGCAGCCTAATGGGACAGGGAGGGAGCAATGAGCAGTTCTTC
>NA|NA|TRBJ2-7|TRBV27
CASSGSGLSYEQYF
TGTGCCAGCAGTGGAAGCGGGCTTTCCTACGAGCAGTACTTC
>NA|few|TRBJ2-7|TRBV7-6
CASSLWESEGGEQYF
TGTGCCAGCAGCTTATGGGAGAGTGAGGGGGGCGAGCAGTACTTC
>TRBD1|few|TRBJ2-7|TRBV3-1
CASSQLTGSTYEQYF
TGTGCCAGCAGCCAATTGACAGGGTCAACCTACGAGCAGTACTTC
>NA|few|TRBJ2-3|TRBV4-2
CASSQDPMNTDTQYF
TGTGCCAGCAGCCAAGACCCCATGAACACAGATACGCAGTATTTT
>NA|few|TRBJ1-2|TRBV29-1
CSVEAQGGGYTF
TGCAGCGTTGAGGCCCAGGGTGGTGGCTACACCTTC
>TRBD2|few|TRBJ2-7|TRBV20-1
CSAKAQLASYEQYF
TGCAGTGCTAAAGCCCAACTAGCGTCATACGAGCAGTACTTC
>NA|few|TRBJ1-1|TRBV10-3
CAISELSGRTEAFF
TGTGCCATCAGTGAGTTATCAGGACGGACTGAAGCTTTCTTT
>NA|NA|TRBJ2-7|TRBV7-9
CASSLGEDHEQYF
TGTGCCAGCAGCTTGGGTGAGGACCACGAGCAGTACTTC
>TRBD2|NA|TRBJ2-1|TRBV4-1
CASSQDWRGGGEQFF
TGCGCCAGCAGCCAAGATTGGCGGGGGGGCGGGGAGCAGTTCTTC
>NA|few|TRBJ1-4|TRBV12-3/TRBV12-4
CASRPGQQKLFF
TGTGCCAGCAGACCAGGACAGCAAAAACTGTTTTTT
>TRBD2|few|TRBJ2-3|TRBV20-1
CSARVGSGGDTQYF
TGCAGTGCTAGAGTGGGTAGCGGGGGAGATACGCAGTATTTT
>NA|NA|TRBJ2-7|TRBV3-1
CASSQAGQGGEQYF
TGTGCCAGCAGCCAAGCGGGGCAGGGTGGAGAGCAGTACTTC
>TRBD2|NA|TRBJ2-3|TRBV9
CASSVAPSSGRRFTDTQYF
TGTGCCAGCAGCGTAGCCCCGTCTAGCGGGAGGCGTTTCACAGATACGCAGTATTTT
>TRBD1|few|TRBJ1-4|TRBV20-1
CSAVILARQGGEKLFF
TGCAGTGCTGTAATCTTGGCCCGACAGGGGGGCGAAAAACTGTTTTTT
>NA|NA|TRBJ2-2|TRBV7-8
CASSTGLGLGSTGELFF
TGTGCCAGCAGCACAGGGTTGGGGCTGGGGTCCACCGGGGAGCTGTTTTTT
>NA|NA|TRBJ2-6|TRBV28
CASSLFNSGANVLTF
TGTGCCAGCAGTCTCTTTAACTCTGGGGCCAACGTCCTGACTTTC
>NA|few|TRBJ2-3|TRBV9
CASSASLESADTQYF
TGTGCCAGCAGCGCCTCCCTAGAGTCGGCAGATACGCAGTATTTT
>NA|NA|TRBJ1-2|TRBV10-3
CAISEVSTNYGYTF
TGTGCCATCAGTGAAGTCAGTACTAACTATGGCTACACCTTC
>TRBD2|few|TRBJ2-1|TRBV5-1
CASSPAVAGDHNEQFF
TGCGCCAGCAGCCCCGCGGTAGCGGGGGACCACAATGAGCAGTTCTTC
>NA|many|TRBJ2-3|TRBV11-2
CASSSWSEQMSYTQYF
TGTGCCAGCAGCTCCTGGTCGGAACAGATGAGTTATACGCAGTATTTT
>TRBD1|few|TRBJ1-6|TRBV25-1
CASTPGQGAYGSYNSPLHF
TGTGCCAGCACCCCAGGACAGGGGGCTTACGGCTCCTATAATTCACCCCTCCACTTT
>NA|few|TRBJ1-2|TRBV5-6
CASSPVRDQGAYGYTF
TGTGCCAGCAGCCCAGTCCGGGACCAGGGTGCCTATGGCTACACCTTC
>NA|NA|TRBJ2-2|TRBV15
CATSRAGTGTGELFF
TGTGCCACCAGCAGAGCCGGGACTGGCACCGGGGAGCTGTTTTTT
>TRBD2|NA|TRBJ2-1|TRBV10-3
CAISDGLAGEQFF
TGTGCCATCAGTGACGGACTAGCGGGTGAGCAGTTCTTC
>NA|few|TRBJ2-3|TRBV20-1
CSARDAGAEDTQYF
TGCAGTGCTAGAGATGCGGGGGCCGAGGATACGCAGTATTTT
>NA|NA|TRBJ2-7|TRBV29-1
CSVEAAYEQYF
TGCAGCGTTGAAGCGGCTTACGAGCAGTACTTC
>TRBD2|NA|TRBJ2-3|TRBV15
CATSGILAGGDTDTQYF
TGTGCCACCAGCGGGATACTAGCGGGGGGGGACACAGATACGCAGTATTTT
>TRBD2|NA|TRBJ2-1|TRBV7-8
CASSPDGGGLEQFF
TGTGCCAGCAGCCCTGATGGGGGGGGATTGGAGCAGTTCTTC
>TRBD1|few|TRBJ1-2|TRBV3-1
CASSQPGTGAPRGYTF
TGTGCCAGCAGCCAACCCGGGACAGGGGCCCCGAGAGGCTACACCTTC
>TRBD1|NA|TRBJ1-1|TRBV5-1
CASSLGQGVADTEAFF
TGCGCCAGCAGCTTGGGGCAGGGGGTCGCAGACACTGAAGCTTTCTTT
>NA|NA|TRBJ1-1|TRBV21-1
CASNRPTGWDEAFF
TGTGCCAGCAACAGACCAACAGGGTGGGATGAAGCTTTCTTT
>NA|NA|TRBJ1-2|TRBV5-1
CASRPGTEAGGYTF
TGCGCCAGCAGACCAGGGACCGAGGCGGGGGGCTACACCTTC
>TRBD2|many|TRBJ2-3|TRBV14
CASSRGGLASADTQYF
TGTGCCAGCAGCCGGGGAGGACTAGCGTCGGCAGATACGCAGTATTTT
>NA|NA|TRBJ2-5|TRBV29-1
CSVEGLTEETQYF
TGCAGCGTAGAGGGCCTTACCGAAGAGACCCAGTACTTC
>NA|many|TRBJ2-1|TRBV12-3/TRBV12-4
CASSLQENEQFF
TGTGCCAGCAGTTTACAAGAGAATGAGCAGTTCTTC
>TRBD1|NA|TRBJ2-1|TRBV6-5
CASSYSTTGQVEQFF
TGTGCCAGCAGTTACTCGACGACAGGGCAGGTTGAGCAGTTCTTC
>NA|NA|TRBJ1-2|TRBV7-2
CASSLHPDWAGYTF
TGTGCCAGCAGCTTACATCCGGATTGGGCTGGCTACACCTTC
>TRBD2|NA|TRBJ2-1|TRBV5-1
CASSLVTSGGNEQFF
TGCGCCAGCAGCTTGGTTACTAGCGGGGGGAATGAGCAGTTCTTC
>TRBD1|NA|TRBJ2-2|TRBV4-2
CASSPEGTANTGELFF
TGTGCCAGCAGCCCAGAGGGGACAGCGAACACCGGGGAGCTGTTTTTT